Listed here are 22 T cell receptor beta chains from one sample, sequenced in a study of early T cells in non-severe SARS-CoV-2 infection. TCRdb passed the 5' RACE reads through MiXCR, listing each CDR3 protein once. The sample lists 25,000 to 30,000 distinct CDR3 sequences; about 6.6% were seen once. The sequencing here drew on whole blood, taken at baseline. The receptors were sampled from an adult who was a healthcare worker with PCR-confirmed SARS-CoV-2 infection or an uninfected control (not recorded which).

This clonotype occurred many times. The V and J genes are TRBV3-1 and TRBJ2-2; TRBD1 or TRBD2 may be the D gene (5 bases each). The germline V gene encodes CDR1 LGHDT and CDR2 YNNKEL (reference sequence). The CDR3 consists of 15 residues. V was shortened by 3 bases and J by 4 bases, with 12 bases between the two germline ends. CDR3 loop: CASSQRTGRTGELFF. The CDR3 DNA follows: TGTGCCAGCAGCCAGCGAACGGGACGCACCGGGGAGCTGTTTTTT. The full variable domain, with the rest looked up from reference TRBV3-1 and TRBJ2-2, is DTAVSQTPKYLVTQMGNDKSIKCEQNLGHDTMYWYKQDSKKFLKIMFSYNNKELIINETVPNRFSPKSPDKAHLNLHINSLELGDSAVYFCASSQRTGRTGELFFGEGSRLTVL.

This clonotype was picked up a small number of times. This chain links TRBV29-1 with TRBJ2-3, with a tentative D call TRBD2 (6 bases). Germline-derived CDR1 and CDR2 are SQVTM and ANQGSEA. There are 13 residues in the CDR3. V was pared by 4 bases and J by 2 bases, with 10 bases between. The CDR3 nucleotides are TGCAGCGTTGGGAGGGAAAACACAGATACGCAGTATTTT. This codes for CSVGRENTDTQYF.

This clonotype was recorded at least ten times. V is TRBV6-4 and J is TRBJ1-6; D gene ambiguous. CDR3 length: 14 residues. The germline CDR1 and CDR2 sequences are MRHNA and SNTAGT. V was shortened by 4 bases and J by 7 bases, with 11 bases between the two germline ends. CDR3 residues: CASSVEGYNSPLHF. For the CDR3, the DNA is TGTGCCAGCAGTGTGGAAGGGTACAATTCACCCCTCCACTTT.

The rearrangement uses TRBV9 and TRBJ2-3; unclear D gene. This CDR3 is built from 14 residues. V was clipped by 2 bases and J by 3 bases, with 10 bases between them. Germline V gives CDR1 SGDLS, CDR2 YYNGEE. CDR3 region: CASSVGELTDTQYF. DNA for the CDR3: TGTGCCAGCAGCGTTGGCGAGCTTACAGATACGCAGTATTTT.

This clonotype was seen ten or more times. The J gene is TRBJ2-7, the V gene TRBV5-6; the D is unclear. Germline V CDR1 and CDR2: SGHDT, YYEEEE. Trimming pared 2 bases from V and 7 bases from J, leaving 10 bases between. This CDR3 has 12 residues. CDR3: CASSFTYEEQYF. DNA of the CDR3: TGTGCCAGCAGCTTCACCTACGAGGAGCAGTACTTC. The full variable domain, in which reference TRBV5-6 and TRBJ2-7 provide the parts outside the CDR3, is DAGVTQSPTHLIKTRGQQVTLRCSPKSGHDTVSWYQQALGQGPQFIFQYYEEEERQRGNFPDRFSGHQFPNYSSELNVNALLLGDSALYLCASSFTYEEQYFGPGTRLTVT.

This clonotype was seen many times. The chain uses TRBV6-2 or TRBV6-3 and TRBJ2-7; TRBD2 agrees at 11 bases. The V segment lost 2 bases and the J segment 1 base; nucleotides outside the gene matches: 4. Germline V gene sequence: CDR1 MNHEY, CDR2 SVGEGT. The CDR3 has 16 amino acids. The CDR3 DNA is TGTGCCAGCAGTTACCCCCTAGCGGGGGGTTCCTACGAGCAGTACTTC. Its translation: CASSYPLAGGSYEQYF.

This clonotype was counted many times. CDR3 DNA: TGTGCCAGCAGTAGACAATGGAACACTGAAGCTTTCTTT. The encoded protein is CASSRQWNTEAFF. The chain has TRBV6-4 and TRBJ1-1; the D is unclear. CDR3 length: 13 residues. The germline gives CDR1 MRHNA, CDR2 SNTAGT. Trimming removed 5 bases from V and 1 base from J, with 8 bases in between.

This clonotype was recorded many times. The V and J genes are TRBV5-1 and TRBJ1-1; a weak D match, TRBD1 (6 bases). V was trimmed by 4 bases and J by 1 base, leaving 14 bases between them. Germline V gene data show CDR1 as SGHRS and CDR2 as YFSETQ. This CDR3 has 15 residues. The DNA for the CDR3 is TGCGCCAGCAGCACGGGACAAAGACAGAACACTGAAGCTTTCTTT. This translates into CASSTGQRQNTEAFF. Full variable domain (missing parts from reference TRBV5-1 and TRBJ1-1): KAGVTQTPRYLIKTRGQQVTLSCSPISGHRSVSWYQQTPGQGLQFLFEYFSETQRNKGNFPGRFSGRQFSNSRSEMNVSTLELGDSALYLCASSTGQRQNTEAFFGQGTRLTVV.

The chain recombines TRBV7-2 with TRBJ2-7; TRBD1 is a possible D gene (5 bases). Germline CDR1 and CDR2: SGHTA and FQGNSA. Trimming took off 5 bases at V and 1 base at J, with 18 bases between the two ends. The CDR3 sequence is 16 residues long. The CDR3 sequence is CASSPQGVSLSYEQYF. The DNA of the CDR3 is TGTGCCAGCAGCCCGCAGGGTGTGAGTTTATCCTACGAGCAGTACTTC. The whole variable domain, filled in from reference TRBV7-2 and TRBJ2-7, reads GAGVSQSPSNKVTEKGKDVELRCDPISGHTALYWYRQSLGQGLEFLIYFQGNSAPDKSGLPSDRFSAERTGGSVSTLTIQRTQQEDSAVYLCASSPQGVSLSYEQYFGPGTRLTVT.

The sample holds many counts of this clonotype. The chain carries TRBV6-6 and TRBJ1-2, with a possible D match to TRBD1 (5 bases). The CDR3 is 15 residues long. Germline lookup yields CDR1 MNHNY and CDR2 SVGAGI (reference sequence). Trimming stripped 6 bases from V and 1 base from J, with 15 bases between. The DNA for the CDR3 is TGTGCCAGCAGGAACCGGGACGCCGATAACTATGGCTACACCTTC. Protein sequence: CASRNRDADNYGYTF.

This clonotype is deemed medium-sized. J is TRBJ1-2 and V is TRBV12-3 or TRBV12-4; 7 bases are a match to TRBD1. This CDR3 contains 15 residues. The V gene end was trimmed by 1 base and the J gene end by 4 bases; junction bases not matched to a gene: 6. The CDR3 DNA is TGTGCCAGCAGTTTAGTTTCGGGACAGACCTATGGCTACACCTTC. Translation: CASSLVSGQTYGYTF.

Ten or more counts support this clonotype. The V gene is TRBV7-9, the J gene TRBJ2-1; D is uncertain. The CDR3 has 12 amino acids. Germline lookup yields CDR1 SEHNR and CDR2 FQNEAQ (reference sequence). The V end was cut by 6 bases, the J end by 15 bases, with 18 bases between. The chain's CDR3 is CASRTDPPLTFF. CDR3 DNA: TGTGCCAGCAGAACGGACCCCCCTCTGACGTTCTTC. Full variable domain (missing parts from reference TRBV7-9 and TRBJ2-1): DTGVSQNPRHKITKRGQNVTFRCDPISEHNRLYWYRQTLGQGPEFLTYFQNEAQLEKSRLLSDRFSAERPKGSFSTLEIQRTEQGDSAMYLCASRTDPPLTFFGPGTRLTVL.

This clonotype was seen ten or more times. The chain employs TRBV7-9 and TRBJ2-5, with D unresolved. Trimming took 1 base from V and 1 from J, leaving 10 bases between them. The CDR3 consists of 15 residues. Germline loops: CDR1 SEHNR, CDR2 FQNEAQ (reference sequence). CDR3 coding DNA: TGTGCCAGCAGCTTAGTTCTGGGCCTCCAAGAGACCCAGTACTTC. Protein sequence: CASSLVLGLQETQYF.

This clonotype came up many times. The rearrangement uses TRBV30 and TRBJ2-7; D may be TRBD1 (6 bases). The germline V gene encodes CDR1 GTSNPN and CDR2 SVGIG (reference sequence). The CDR3 covers 14 residues. V lost 5 bases and J 1 base, leaving 15 bases between the germline ends. The CDR3 nucleotides read TGTGCCTGGGATACAGGGAGTCTTTCCTACGAGCAGTACTTC. Its translation is CAWDTGSLSYEQYF.

This clonotype showed up many times. The chain combines TRBV20-1 with TRBJ2-7; D possibly matches TRBD1 or TRBD2 (5 bases each). The V and J ends lost 8 bases and 0 bases respectively, with 8 bases between them. The CDR3 sequence is 11 residues long. CDR1 and CDR2 (germline): DFQATT, SNEGSKA (reference sequence). The chain's CDR3 is CSWGSSYEQYF. The CDR3 DNA follows: TGCAGTTGGGGGAGCTCCTACGAGCAGTACTTC.

This clonotype was counted many times. The chain is built from TRBV5-6 and TRBJ2-7; D may correspond to TRBD1 or TRBD2 (5 bases each). V lost 0 bases and J 5 bases, leaving 12 bases between the germline ends. Germline-derived CDR1 and CDR2 are SGHDT and YYEEEE. The CDR3 loop spans 14 amino acids. This CDR3 reads CASSLGTLGDEQYF. The CDR3 coding sequence is TGTGCCAGCAGCTTGGGGACTTTGGGGGACGAGCAGTACTTC.

This clonotype was counted at least ten times. The CDR3 DNA reads as TGTGCCAGCAGCTTGGCCCTAGCAAATGAGCAGTTCTTC. Protein product: CASSLALANEQFF. The chain recombines TRBV7-6 with TRBJ2-1, with a weak D call TRBD2 (5 bases). The CDR3 length is 13 residues. V was clipped by 3 bases and J by 7 bases, with 10 bases between them. Germline CDR1 reads SGHVS; CDR2 reads FNYEAQ. The entire variable domain, with the rest obtained from reference TRBV7-6 and TRBJ2-1, is as follows: GAGVSQSPRYKVTKRGQDVALRCDPISGHVSLYWYRQALGQGPEFLTYFNYEAQQDKSGLPNDRFSAERPEGSISTLTIQRTEQRDSAMYRCASSLALANEQFFGPGTRLTVL.

This chain links TRBV20-1 with TRBJ2-2, with D possibly matching TRBD2 (6 bases). The germline V gene has CDR1 DFQATT and CDR2 SNEGSKA (reference sequence). Trimming cost V 2 bases and J 5 bases, with 15 bases left between them. The CDR3 covers 15 residues. This CDR3 is CSARPTGGVTGELFF. As DNA, the CDR3 is TGCAGTGCTAGACCCACCGGGGGAGTAACCGGGGAGCTGTTTTTT.

This clonotype was seen repeatedly, ten times or more. The chain couples TRBV5-1 to TRBJ1-1, with D possibly matching TRBD1 (6 bases). The germline V gene has CDR1 SGHRS and CDR2 YFSETQ. The CDR3 consists of 14 residues. The V and J ends lost 4 bases and 2 bases respectively, with 12 bases between them. DNA for the CDR3: TGCGCCAGCAGCCTAGGGGGGGCTAACACTGAAGCTTTCTTT. Amino acids: CASSLGGANTEAFF. Complete variable domain (other parts from reference TRBV5-1 and TRBJ1-1): KAGVTQTPRYLIKTRGQQVTLSCSPISGHRSVSWYQQTPGQGLQFLFEYFSETQRNKGNFPGRFSGRQFSNSRSEMNVSTLELGDSALYLCASSLGGANTEAFFGQGTRLTVV.

The rearrangement links TRBV3-1 to TRBJ2-1; 10 positions match TRBD2. This CDR3 has 18 amino acids. The germline CDR1 and CDR2 sequences are LGHDT and YNNKEL (reference sequence). Trimming at V came to 1 base and at J to 6 bases, leaving 12 bases not matched to a gene. In DNA, the CDR3 is TGTGCCAGCAGCCAAGCCCCACCCGGCTCTAGCGGGAGCAATGAGCAGTTCTTC. This gives the protein CASSQAPPGSSGSNEQFF.

This clonotype showed up many times. V is TRBV10-3 and J is TRBJ1-2; D is unclear. The CDR3 is 16 residues long. Germline V CDR1 and CDR2: ENHRY, SYGVKD. The V end was cut by 5 bases, the J end by 0 bases, with 16 bases between. CDR3 in DNA: TGTGCCATCAGTAACCCGACCGTCGAGACTAACTATGGCTACACCTTC. This gives the protein CAISNPTVETNYGYTF.

The V gene is TRBV2, the J gene TRBJ2-7, with D tentatively TRBD1 or TRBD2 (5 bases each). The germline gives CDR1 SNHLY, CDR2 FYNNEI. The V gene lost 8 bases and the J gene lost 2 bases, with 10 bases spanning the gap. CDR3 length: 12 amino acids. CDR3 residues: CASARGPYEQYF. The CDR3 bases are TGTGCCAGCGCACGGGGCCCCTACGAGCAGTACTTC.